These T cell receptor beta chains were read from a single sample in a study of beta chain features in type 1 diabetes. Libraries were prepared by immunoSEQ multiplex PCR; TCRdb keeps only in-frame clonotypes and omits some of them. The sample lists some 900,000 clones, roughly 15% occurring once. Specimen: naive CD4+ T cells from blood. The receptors derive from a woman between 18 and 29 years old in good health. CDR3s include the opening cysteine and the closing phenylalanine or tryptophan. Each record gives: J gene, clone size, V gene, D gene, CDR3 DNA, CDR3 protein. A D gene is named only where the DNA matches it firmly. The size of a clone is reported for some rows only, either as once, few or many, or as a class for expanded clones.

TRBJ2-7,NA,TRBV6-6,NA,TGTGCCAGCATCCGGGCTGGGACTTCCTCGTACGAGCAGTACTTC,CASIRAGTSSYEQYF
TRBJ2-1,NA,TRBV4-3,TRBD2,TGCGCCAGCAGCCAAGTACGGTCGACTAGCGGGAGGGAGAATGAGCAGTTCTTC,CASSQVRSTSGRENEQFF
TRBJ2-1,NA,TRBV20-1,NA,TGCAGTGGTAGCTTCTACAATGAGCAGTTCTTC,CSGSFYNEQFF
TRBJ2-2,NA,TRBV9,NA,TGTGCCAGCAGCGTAGGGAAGGGGCTGGGCACCGGGGAGCTGTTTTTT,CASSVGKGLGTGELFF
TRBJ2-3,few,TRBV28,NA,TGTGCCAGCAGTACGAGCTGGCGGATAGATACGCAGTATTTT,CASSTSWRIDTQYF
TRBJ2-3,few,TRBV6-5,NA,TGTGCCAGCAGCCGACAGGAGACGGGCACAGATACGCAGTATTTT,CASSRQETGTDTQYF
TRBJ2-7,NA,TRBV7-9,NA,TGTGCCAGCAGGCCCGGCGAGACAGACTACGAGCAGTACTTC,CASRPGETDYEQYF
TRBJ2-7,NA,TRBV28,TRBD1,TGTGCCAGCAGTTCACCGGGACAGGGGATCTACGAGCAGTACTTC,CASSSPGQGIYEQYF
TRBJ2-6,few,TRBV4-1,NA,TGCGCCAGCAGCCACCACGACAGTGCTGGGGCCAACGTCCTGACTTTC,CASSHHDSAGANVLTF
TRBJ2-1,NA,TRBV11-2,TRBD2,TGTGCCAGCAGCCTCTCAGGACCATCGCGGGACTACTACAATGAGCAGTTCTTC,CASSLSGPSRDYYNEQFF
TRBJ1-2,few,TRBV19,TRBD1,TGTGCCAGTAATCCGACAGGGCCTAACTATGGCTACACCTTC,CASNPTGPNYGYTF
TRBJ2-1,NA,TRBV5-4,NA,TGTGCCAGCAGCTTCGCGGATTACAATGAGCAGTTCTTC,CASSFADYNEQFF
TRBJ2-7,few,TRBV19,TRBD1,TGTGCCAGTAGTATAGCGCCGACAGGGATCGGTGAGCAGTACTTC,CASSIAPTGIGEQYF
TRBJ1-1,few,TRBV29-1,NA,TGCAGCGTTGCGGACACTGAAGCTTTCTTT,CSVADTEAFF
TRBJ2-1,NA,TRBV19,TRBD2,TGTGCCAGTAGTTCGAGGACTAGCGGGAGCTCCTACAATGAGCAGTTCTTC,CASSSRTSGSSYNEQFF
TRBJ2-1,NA,TRBV7-6,NA,TGTGCCAGCAGCTTCGGATACAATGAGCAGTTCTTC,CASSFGYNEQFF
TRBJ1-4,NA,TRBV28,TRBD1,TGTGCCAGCATGTTGGGACAGGGGTATGAAAAACTGTTTTTT,CASMLGQGYEKLFF
TRBJ1-1,few,TRBV5-1,NA,TGCGCCAGCAGCTTATTTGTTGGGGACACTGAAGCTTTCTTT,CASSLFVGDTEAFF
TRBJ2-3,NA,TRBV28,NA,TGTGCCAGCAGTTTTATCGATACGCAGTATTTT,CASSFIDTQYF
TRBJ2-1,few,TRBV4-2,NA,TGTGCCAGCAGCCAAGGGGCTAGCTCCTACAATGAGCAGTTCTTC,CASSQGASSYNEQFF
TRBJ1-2,few,TRBV7-6,TRBD1,TGTGCCAGCAGCTTACTTGCCAGGGGGAATGGCTACACCTTC,CASSLLARGNGYTF
TRBJ2-7,NA,TRBV28,NA,TGTGCCAGCACCGCTGCTGACGAGCAGTACTTC,CASTAADEQYF
TRBJ2-3,NA,TRBV28,NA,TGTGCCAGCAGTAACCTCCAGGGGAGCACAGATACGCAGTATTTT,CASSNLQGSTDTQYF
TRBJ2-1,NA,TRBV7-9,TRBD2,TGTGCCAGCAGCCCCCGAGGGATAGCGGGAGAGAGTGAGCAGTTCTTC,CASSPRGIAGESEQFF
TRBJ2-5,few,TRBV25-1,TRBD2,TGTGCCAGCAGTGTGTGGACTAGCGGTCACCCGGAGACCCAGTACTTC,CASSVWTSGHPETQYF
TRBJ2-7,NA,TRBV18,NA,TGTGCCAGCTCACCAGCAAGTAGCTACGAGCAGTACTTC,CASSPASSYEQYF
TRBJ2-1,few,TRBV27,NA,TGTGCCAGCAGTCCGACGACTCCCCTCGGCTACAATGAGCAGTTCTTC,CASSPTTPLGYNEQFF
TRBJ1-1,few,TRBV2,NA,TGTGCCAGCAGTGGGGGGGAGAACACTGAAGCTTTCTTT,CASSGGENTEAFF
TRBJ2-1,NA,TRBV4-2,NA,TGTGCCAGCAGCCAAGAGTCCGGCATCTCCTACAATGAGCAGTTCTTC,CASSQESGISYNEQFF
TRBJ2-1,NA,TRBV7-9,TRBD1,TGTGCCAGCAGGCCTCGGACAGGAGTAAACAATGAGCAGTTCTTC,CASRPRTGVNNEQFF